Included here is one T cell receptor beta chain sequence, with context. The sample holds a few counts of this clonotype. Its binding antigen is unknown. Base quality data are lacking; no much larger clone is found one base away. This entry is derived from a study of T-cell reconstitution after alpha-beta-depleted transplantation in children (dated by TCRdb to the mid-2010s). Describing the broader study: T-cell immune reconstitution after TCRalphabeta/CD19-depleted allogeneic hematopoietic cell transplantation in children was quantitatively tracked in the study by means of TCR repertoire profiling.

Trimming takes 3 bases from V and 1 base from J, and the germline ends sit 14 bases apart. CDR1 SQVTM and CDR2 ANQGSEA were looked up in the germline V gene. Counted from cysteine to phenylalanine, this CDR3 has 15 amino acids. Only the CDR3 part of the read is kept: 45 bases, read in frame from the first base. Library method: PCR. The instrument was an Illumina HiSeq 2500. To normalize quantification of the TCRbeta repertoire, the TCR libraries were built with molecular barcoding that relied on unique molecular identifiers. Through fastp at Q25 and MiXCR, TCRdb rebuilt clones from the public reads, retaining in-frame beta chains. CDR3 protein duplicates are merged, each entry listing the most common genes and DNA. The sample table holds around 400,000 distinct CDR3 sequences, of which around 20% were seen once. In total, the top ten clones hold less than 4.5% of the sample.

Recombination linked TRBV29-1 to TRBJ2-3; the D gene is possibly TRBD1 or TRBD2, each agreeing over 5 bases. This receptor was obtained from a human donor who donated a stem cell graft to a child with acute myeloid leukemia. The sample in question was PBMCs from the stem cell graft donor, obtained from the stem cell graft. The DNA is TGCAGCGTTGAGGGACGCGGAGGCGGCACAGATACGCAGTATTTT. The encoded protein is CSVEGRGGGTDTQYF.